The source of this T cell receptor (beta chain) is a study of response to subunit inactivated influenza vaccine. As to this clonotype: The antigen is not known.

This CDR3 has 15 residues. In germline, CDR1 is SGHTA, CDR2 FQGNSA. V was clipped by 1 base and J by 1 base, with 7 bases between them. Each CDR3 protein is one row after TCRdb ran MiXCR on the RT-PCR reads. The table includes 550,000 to 800,000 distinct CDR3 sequences, around 14% detected once. Regarding the study as a whole: Every seasonal influenza vaccination brings in few new T cells, the authors suggested.

This TCR came from a man aged 45-65 years who received an inactivated influenza vaccine. This sample comprised PBMCs from blood, obtained about 14 days before vaccination. The chain employs TRBV7-2 and TRBJ2-2, with D hard to call. In DNA, the CDR3 is TGTGCCAGCAGCTTAGTCCCAGTGAACACCGGGGAGCTGTTTTTT. Amino acid sequence: CASSLVPVNTGELFF. Combining the CDR3 with reference TRBV7-2 and TRBJ2-2 gives the whole variable domain GAGVSQSPSNKVTEKGKDVELRCDPISGHTALYWYRQSLGQGLEFLIYFQGNSAPDKSGLPSDRFSAERTGGSVSTLTIQRTQQEDSAVYLCASSLVPVNTGELFFGEGSRLTVL.